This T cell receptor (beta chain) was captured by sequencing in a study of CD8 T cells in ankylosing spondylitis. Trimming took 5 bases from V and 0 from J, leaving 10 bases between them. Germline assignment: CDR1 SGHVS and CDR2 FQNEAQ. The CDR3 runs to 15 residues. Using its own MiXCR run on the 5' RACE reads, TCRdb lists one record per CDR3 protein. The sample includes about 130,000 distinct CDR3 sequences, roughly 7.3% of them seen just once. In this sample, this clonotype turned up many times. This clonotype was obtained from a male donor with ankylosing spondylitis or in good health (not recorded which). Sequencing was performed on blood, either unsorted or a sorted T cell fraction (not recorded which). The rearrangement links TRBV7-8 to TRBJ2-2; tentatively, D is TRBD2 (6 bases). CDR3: CASSIGTSNTGELFF. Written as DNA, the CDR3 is TGTGCCAGCAGCATAGGGACTTCGAACACCGGGGAGCTGTTTTTT.